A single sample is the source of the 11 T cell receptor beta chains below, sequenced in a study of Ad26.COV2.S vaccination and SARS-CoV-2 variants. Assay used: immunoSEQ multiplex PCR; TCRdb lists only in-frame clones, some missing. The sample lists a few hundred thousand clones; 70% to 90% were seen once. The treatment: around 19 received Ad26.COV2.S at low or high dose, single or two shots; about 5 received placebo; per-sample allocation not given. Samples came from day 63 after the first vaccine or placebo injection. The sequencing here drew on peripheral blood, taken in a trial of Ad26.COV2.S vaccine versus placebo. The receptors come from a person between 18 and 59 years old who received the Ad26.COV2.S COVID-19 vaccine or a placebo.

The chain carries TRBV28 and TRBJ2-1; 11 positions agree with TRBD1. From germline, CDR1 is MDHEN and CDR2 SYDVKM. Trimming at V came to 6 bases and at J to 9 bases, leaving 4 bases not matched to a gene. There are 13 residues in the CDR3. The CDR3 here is CASRRTGGFEQFF. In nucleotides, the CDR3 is TGTGCCAGCAGGAGGACAGGGGGCTTTGAGCAGTTCTTC.

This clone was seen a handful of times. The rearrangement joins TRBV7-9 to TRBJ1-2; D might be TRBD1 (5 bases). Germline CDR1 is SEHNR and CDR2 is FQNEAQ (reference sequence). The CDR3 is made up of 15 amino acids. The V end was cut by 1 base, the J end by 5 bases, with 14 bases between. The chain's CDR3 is CASSLDQGGTYGYTF. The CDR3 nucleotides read TGTGCCAGCAGCTTAGACCAGGGCGGCACATATGGCTACACCTTC.

CDR3 coding DNA: TGTGCCAGCAGGTCACCCGCGGGACAGGGTTATGAAGCTTTCTTT. Translating gives CASRSPAGQGYEAFF. J is TRBJ1-1 and V is TRBV2, with 9 bases aligning to TRBD1. This CDR3 is 15 amino acids long. V lost 6 bases and J lost 7; bases outside the gene matches: 12. CDR1 is SNHLY, CDR2 FYNNEI, per germline.

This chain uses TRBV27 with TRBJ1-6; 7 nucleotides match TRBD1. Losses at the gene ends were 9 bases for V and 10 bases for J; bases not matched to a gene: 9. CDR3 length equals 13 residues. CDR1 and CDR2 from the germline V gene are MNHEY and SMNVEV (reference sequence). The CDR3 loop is CASQRQGGSPLHF. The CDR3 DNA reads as TGTGCCAGTCAACGACAGGGAGGGTCACCCCTCCACTTT.

The CDR3 protein is CASSLAGAGNEQFF. The CDR3 DNA is TGTGCCAGCAGCTTAGCAGGGGCGGGGAATGAGCAGTTCTTC. This rearrangement joins TRBV11-1 to TRBJ2-1; D perhaps matches TRBD2 (6 bases). The CDR3 covers 14 residues. The germline V and J ends were trimmed by 0 bases and 7 bases, with 10 bases remaining between them. Germline lookup yields CDR1 SGHAT and CDR2 FQDESV (reference sequence).

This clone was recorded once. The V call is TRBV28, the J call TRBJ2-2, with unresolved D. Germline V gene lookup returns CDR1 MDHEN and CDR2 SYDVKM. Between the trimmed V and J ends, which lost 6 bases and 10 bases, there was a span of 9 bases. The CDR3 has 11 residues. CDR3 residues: CASRGREELFF. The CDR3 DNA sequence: TGTGCCAGCAGGGGTAGGGAGGAGCTGTTTTTT. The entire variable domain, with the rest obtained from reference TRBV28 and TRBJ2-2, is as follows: DVKVTQSSRYLVKRTGEKVFLECVQDMDHENMFWYRQDPGLGLRLIYFSYDVKMKEKGDIPEGYSVSREKKERFSLILESASTNQTSMYLCASRGREELFFGEGSRLTVL.

CDR3 nucleotides: TGTGCCAGCAGTCTTAGCAGATCCTATAACAATGAGCAGTTCTTC. The encoded protein is CASSLSRSYNNEQFF. This rearrangement joins TRBV3-1 (or the pseudogene TRBV3-2) to TRBJ2-1; no reliable D call. V lost 6 bases and J lost 5, with 17 bases in between. Per germline, CDR1 LGHDT and CDR2 YNNKEL (reference sequence). This CDR3 has 15 amino acids.

Written as DNA, the CDR3 is TGTGCCAGCAGTTTATCGAGGCAGACTCGGAATGAAAAACTGTTTTTT. As protein: CASSLSRQTRNEKLFF. This chain links TRBV27 with TRBJ1-4, with D unclear. Trimming cost V 0 bases and J 5 bases, with 13 bases left between them. This CDR3 comprises 16 residues. Germline-derived CDR1 and CDR2 are MNHEY and SMNVEV (reference sequence).

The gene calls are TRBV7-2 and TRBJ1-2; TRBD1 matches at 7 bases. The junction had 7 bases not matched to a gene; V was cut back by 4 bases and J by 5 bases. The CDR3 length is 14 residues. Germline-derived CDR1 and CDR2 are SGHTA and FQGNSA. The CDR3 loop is CASSSQGLTYGYTF. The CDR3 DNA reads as TGTGCCAGCAGCTCACAGGGGCTTACTTATGGCTACACCTTC.

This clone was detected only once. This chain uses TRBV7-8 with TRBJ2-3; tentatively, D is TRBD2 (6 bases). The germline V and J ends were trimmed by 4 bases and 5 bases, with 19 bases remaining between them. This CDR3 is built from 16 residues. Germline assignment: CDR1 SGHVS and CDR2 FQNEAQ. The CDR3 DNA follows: TGTGCCAGCAGCTCCATTCGGCGGGATCCGGGAGATACGCAGTATTTT. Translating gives CASSSIRRDPGDTQYF.

The CDR3 nucleotides are TGTGCCAGCAGCCAGAGTGTTAATGAAAAACTGTTTTTT. Amino acids: CASSQSVNEKLFF. The V and J genes are TRBV11-2 and TRBJ1-4, with no clear D. The germline V and J ends were trimmed by 5 bases and 4 bases, with 8 bases remaining between them. This CDR3 is built from 13 residues. Looked up from germline, CDR1 is SGHAT and CDR2 is FQNNGV. Filled out from reference TRBV11-2 and TRBJ1-4, the complete variable domain reads EAGVAQSPRYKIIEKRQSVAFWCNPISGHATLYWYQQILGQGPKLLIQFQNNGVVDDSQLPKDRFSAERLKGVDSTLKIQPAKLEDSAVYLCASSQSVNEKLFFGSGTQLSVL.